The present T cell receptor (beta chain) was sequenced within a study of blood T cells in healthy people across ages. This CDR3 contains 14 residues. The germline V gene encodes CDR1 SGHRS and CDR2 YFSETQ. The ends were cut back, 0 bases at V and 2 bases at J, with 9 bases in the middle. The use of a sample-barcoded 5' primer and a J-beta primer mix characterized a second PCR of roughly 6 to 11 cycles. From the 5' RACE reads, TCRdb called clonotypes with MiXCR, one entry per CDR3 protein. The table has 800,000 to 900,000 distinct CDR3 sequences, 62% seen once. The receptor was isolated from a man aged 30-40 years in good health. The sample comprised blood. The V gene is TRBV5-1, the J gene TRBJ2-7, with D possibly being TRBD1 (5 bases). CDR3 in amino acids: CASSLEQEPYEQYF. As DNA, the CDR3 is TGCGCCAGCAGCTTGGAACAGGAACCCTACGAGCAGTACTTC.